This record looks at one T cell receptor (beta chain) sequence and its context. The antigen is unknown. One entry per CDR3 protein, called by TCRdb with MiXCR from the PCR reads. The sample lists approximately 15,000 distinct CDR3 sequences; approximately 61% were seen once. Indicated time point: before preoperative PTX-NDP chemotherapy. The data were obtained in a study of esophageal squamous cell carcinoma under preoperative chemotherapy. In the study overall: Both tumor-infiltrating lymphocytes and peripheral blood T cells were profiled.

The study, taken as a whole, reports: Post-treatment tumor-infiltrating lymphocytes appeared partly derived from peripheral T cells migrating into the tumor.

This clonotype originated in a human donor with esophageal squamous cell carcinoma. The donor label of this sample is uncertain. The sample here was taken from a patient given preoperative chemotherapy.

In DNA, the CDR3 is TGTGCCAGCAGCTTTCGATTAGCCAGATTCCTAAAGTACGAGCAGTACTTC. Translation: CASSFRLARFLKYEQYF. The chain employs TRBV7-6 and TRBJ2-7; D gene ambiguous. The germline V gene has CDR1 SGHVS and CDR2 FNYEAQ. This CDR3 has 17 amino acids. V was pared by 3 bases and J by 4 bases, with 22 bases between.